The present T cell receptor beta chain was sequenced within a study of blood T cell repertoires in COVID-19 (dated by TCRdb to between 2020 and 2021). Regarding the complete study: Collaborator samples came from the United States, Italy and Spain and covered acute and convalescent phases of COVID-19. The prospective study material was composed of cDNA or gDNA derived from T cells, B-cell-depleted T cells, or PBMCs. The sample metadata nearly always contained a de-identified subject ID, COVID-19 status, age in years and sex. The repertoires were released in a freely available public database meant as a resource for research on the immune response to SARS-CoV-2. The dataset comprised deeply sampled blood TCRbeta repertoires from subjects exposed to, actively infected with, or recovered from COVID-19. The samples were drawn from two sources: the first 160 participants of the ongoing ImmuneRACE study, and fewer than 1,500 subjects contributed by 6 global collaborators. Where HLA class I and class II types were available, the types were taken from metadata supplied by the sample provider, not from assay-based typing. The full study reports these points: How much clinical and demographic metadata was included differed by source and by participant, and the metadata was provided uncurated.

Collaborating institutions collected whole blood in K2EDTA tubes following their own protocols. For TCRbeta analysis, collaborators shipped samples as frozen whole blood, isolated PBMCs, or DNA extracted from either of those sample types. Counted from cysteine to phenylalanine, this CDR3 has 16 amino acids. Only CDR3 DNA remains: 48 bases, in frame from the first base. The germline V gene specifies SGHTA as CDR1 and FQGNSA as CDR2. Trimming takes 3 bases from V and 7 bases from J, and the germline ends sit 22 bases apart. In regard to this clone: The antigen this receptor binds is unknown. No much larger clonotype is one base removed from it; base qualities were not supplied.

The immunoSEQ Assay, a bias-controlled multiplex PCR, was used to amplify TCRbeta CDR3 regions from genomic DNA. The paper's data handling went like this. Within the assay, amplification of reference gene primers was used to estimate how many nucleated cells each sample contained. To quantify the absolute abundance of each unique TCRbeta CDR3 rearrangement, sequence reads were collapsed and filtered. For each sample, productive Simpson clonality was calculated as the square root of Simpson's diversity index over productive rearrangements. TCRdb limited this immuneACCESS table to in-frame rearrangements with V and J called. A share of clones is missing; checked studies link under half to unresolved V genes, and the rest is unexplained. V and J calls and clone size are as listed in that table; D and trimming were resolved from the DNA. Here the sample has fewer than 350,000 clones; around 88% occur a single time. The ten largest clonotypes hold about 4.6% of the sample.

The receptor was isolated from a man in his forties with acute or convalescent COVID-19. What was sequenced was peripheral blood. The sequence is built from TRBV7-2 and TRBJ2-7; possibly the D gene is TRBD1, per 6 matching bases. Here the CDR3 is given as CASSLARDTFSVEQYF. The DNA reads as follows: TGTGCCAGCAGCTTGGCGAGGGACACTTTTTCGGTTGAGCAGTACTTC.